This T cell receptor beta chain was captured in a study of shared clonotypes between healthy human individuals. This clone was found a few times. The data were produced by immunoSEQ multiplex PCR, yet TCRdb's version contains in-frame clones alone and is incomplete. The data show about 490,000 clones, with 76% seen just once and roughly 13% held by the top ten. Each unsorted sample relied on approximately 94 million PBMCs as its source of genomic DNA. The source material was PBMCs. The sequence came from a woman between 40 and 50 years old in good health. Some clones in this sample may be carry-over from other donors' samples.

CDR3 in DNA: TGTGCCTGGAGAGGCAGTGTTTCCTATGGCTACACCTTC. This sequence encodes CAWRGSVSYGYTF. The rearrangement links TRBV30 to TRBJ1-2; no clear D gene. The germline gives CDR1 GTSNPN, CDR2 SVGIG (reference sequence). This CDR3 is built from 13 residues. The V gene lost 3 bases and the J gene lost 4 bases, with 12 bases spanning the gap.